This entry lists 24 T cell receptor beta chains sequenced from one sample in a study of persistence of HIV-infected CD4 T cells (dated by TCRdb to about 2020). Antigen specificity for these receptors is unknown. The immunoSEQ hsTCRB assay version 4, run in survey mode, was used to sequence TCRbeta repertoires from genomic DNA. TCRdb's version of the immuneACCESS table is confined to in-frame rearrangements and falls short of the full clone set. An unresolved V gene accounts for under half of the shortfall where checked; the remainder is of unknown origin. The sample profile shows 40,000 or so clones; about 85% of them were found once. Of the sample, more than 0.4% is held by the ten largest clones. In the paper's terms, the treatment or condition label means: suppressive antiretroviral therapy. As a nonspecific positive control representing the CD4+ T cell repertoire, cells were stimulated with anti-CD3/anti-CD28 magnetic beads. Responding CD4+ T cells were sorted by upregulation of both CD40 ligand and CD69.

Sample: CD4+ T cells sorted from PBMCs after roughly 19-hour stimulation, taken from a patient who received antiretroviral therapy. The sample's cell subset or site label is to be understood as: CD40L+CD69+ CD4 T cells responding to anti-CD3/anti-CD28 beads, representing the overall repertoire. These receptors originate from an adult woman with HIV who was CMV-seropositive.

The J gene is TRBJ2-1, the V gene TRBV19; the match to TRBD2 covers 11 bases. J lost 4 bases, V lost 5 bases, and 7 bases had no gene match. There are 16 residues in the CDR3. Germline V gene lookup returns CDR1 LNHDA and CDR2 SQIVND (reference sequence). Here the CDR3 reads CASSERGTSGYNEQFF. CDR3 nucleotides: TGTGCCAGTAGTGAGCGTGGGACTAGCGGATACAATGAGCAGTTCTTC.

The gene calls are TRBV27 and TRBJ1-2, with 9 nucleotides matching TRBD1. The CDR3 covers 13 residues. CDR1 MNHEY and CDR2 SMNVEV come from the germline V gene (reference sequence). V shed 5 bases, J shed 6 bases, and the junction held 4 bases outside the gene matches. CDR3 protein: CASSPRTGDGYTF. CDR3 coding DNA: TGTGCCAGCAGTCCTCGGACAGGGGATGGCTACACCTTC.

This clone turned up a few times. The CDR3 DNA follows: TGTGCCAGCCAGCAACGATGGACCGACCCTGGGGCCAACGTCCTGACTTTC. Protein product: CASQQRWTDPGANVLTF. The rearrangement uses TRBV25-1 and TRBJ2-6; D unresolved. Looked up from germline, CDR1 is MGHDK and CDR2 is SYGVNS. CDR3 length: 17 residues. The V end lost 8 bases, the J end lost 2 bases, and 19 bases lay between the germline ends.

V gene TRBV7-3 combines with J gene TRBJ2-2; D gene unclear. Germline V gives CDR1 SGHTA, CDR2 FQGTGA. The CDR3 totals 12 residues. Trimming left V 5 bases short and J 8 bases short, with 9 bases between. The CDR3 sequence: CASSATAGELFF. The CDR3 DNA follows: TGTGCCAGCAGCGCGACGGCGGGGGAGCTGTTTTTT.

The gene calls are TRBV6-5 and TRBJ1-4; D is uncertain. This CDR3 is built from 15 residues. V dropped 5 bases and J dropped 0 bases, with 10 bases sitting between them. Germline CDR1 is MNHEY and CDR2 is SVGAGI. The CDR3 spells CASSMVSATNEKLFF. The CDR3 DNA follows: TGTGCCAGCAGTATGGTCAGTGCAACTAATGAAAAACTGTTTTTT.

CDR3 sequence: CARGWVETQYF. The DNA for the CDR3 is TGTGCCAGAGGGTGGGTAGAGACCCAGTACTTC. The chain employs TRBV27 and TRBJ2-5; no reliable D call. CDR3 size: 11 residues. Germline V CDR1 and CDR2: MNHEY, SMNVEV (reference sequence). The V and J ends lost 9 bases and 4 bases respectively, with 9 bases between them.

The J gene is TRBJ1-2, the V gene TRBV30, with D possibly matching TRBD1 (5 bases). Germline values: CDR1 GTSNPN, CDR2 SVGIG (reference sequence). This CDR3 contains 16 residues. V was cut by 4 bases and J by 0 bases, with 18 bases left in between. The CDR3 coding sequence is TGTGCCTGGAAAAGACGCGGGGGTCCCACTAACTATGGCTACACCTTC. It translates to CAWKRRGGPTNYGYTF.

V and J are TRBV2 and TRBJ1-1; D is undetermined. Germline CDR1 reads SNHLY; CDR2 reads FYNNEI. The germline V and J ends were trimmed by 7 bases and 0 bases, with 9 bases remaining between them. The CDR3 covers 13 residues. The CDR3 region has the DNA TGTGCCAGCAAATCGAGGGTGAACACTGAAGCTTTCTTT. Translation: CASKSRVNTEAFF.

The V gene is TRBV5-5, the J gene TRBJ2-3; D tentatively fits TRBD1 or TRBD2 (5 bases each). The CDR3 has 14 amino acids. Trimming took 0 bases from V and 0 from J, leaving 5 bases between them. From germline, CDR1 is SGHKS and CDR2 YYEKEE (reference sequence). CDR3 nucleotide sequence: TGTGCCAGCAGCTTGGGGGGGAGCACAGATACGCAGTATTTT. It translates to CASSLGGSTDTQYF.

V usage is TRBV5-1 and J usage is TRBJ1-2, with D perhaps matching TRBD1 (5 bases). Deletions cut 2 bases from V and 5 bases from J, with 10 bases between. CDR3 length equals 13 residues. Germline V gives CDR1 SGHRS, CDR2 YFSETQ. The chain's CDR3 is CASSFFSGYGYTF. The CDR3 DNA reads TGCGCCAGCAGCTTTTTTTCAGGGTATGGCTACACCTTC.

This chain links TRBV7-3 with TRBJ2-1, with D perhaps TRBD2 (6 bases). V lost 5 bases, J lost 6 bases, and 23 bases lay in between. The CDR3 spans 17 residues. Germline V gene sequence: CDR1 SGHTA, CDR2 FQGTGA. The CDR3 DNA is TGTGCCAGCAGCCGAACCACGTGGAGGGCCGGGGGCAATGAGCAGTTCTTC. Its protein is CASSRTTWRAGGNEQFF.

The CDR3 loop reads CASSFTITGTGTDTQYF. The CDR3 nucleotides are TGTGCCAGCAGCTTCACCATAACTGGGACTGGCACAGATACGCAGTATTTT. The chain combines TRBV7-2 with TRBJ2-3, with TRBD2 as a possible D gene (6 bases). The V end was cut by 3 bases, the J end by 1 base, with 17 bases between. This CDR3 has 17 residues. Germline assignment: CDR1 SGHTA and CDR2 FQGNSA.

The chain uses TRBV30 and TRBJ2-2, with TRBD1 matching over 8 bases. The CDR3 runs 13 residues. Trimming cost V 4 bases and J 7 bases; bases outside gene matches: 5. Germline loops: CDR1 GTSNPN, CDR2 SVGIG (reference sequence). The DNA of the CDR3 is TGTGCCTGGACCAGGGGGCGTGACGGGGAGCTGTTTTTT. Its protein is CAWTRGRDGELFF.

The chain is built from TRBV5-1 and TRBJ1-2, with D maybe TRBD1 (5 bases). Per the germline V gene, CDR1 is SGHRS and CDR2 is YFSETQ. Trimming took off 1 base at V and 4 bases at J, with 11 bases between the two ends. There are 14 residues in the CDR3. CDR3: CASSLMGEIYGYTF. The CDR3 DNA reads as TGCGCCAGCAGCTTGATGGGGGAGATCTATGGCTACACCTTC.

The rearrangement uses TRBV2 and TRBJ2-6; D gene unclear. V was shortened by 4 bases and J by 0 bases, with 4 bases between the two germline ends. From germline, CDR1 is SNHLY and CDR2 FYNNEI. The CDR3 spans 14 residues. The CDR3 DNA is TGTGCCAGCAGTGTCGACTCTGGGGCCAACGTCCTGACTTTC. It translates to CASSVDSGANVLTF.

This chain connects TRBV6-1 to TRBJ1-3; D is unclear. The CDR3 extends over 13 amino acids. Trimming removed 8 bases at V and 0 bases at J, with 8 bases between. In germline, CDR1 is MNHNS, CDR2 SASEGT. In DNA, the CDR3 is TGTGCCAGCCGCCCGGACTCTGGAAACACCATATATTTT. This sequence encodes CASRPDSGNTIYF.

This chain joins TRBV18 and TRBJ2-7; TRBD1 matches at 12 bases. V trimming: 5 bases; J trimming: 0 bases; junction bases outside the gene matches: 14. The germline gives CDR1 KGHSH, CDR2 LQKENI. CDR3 size: 19 residues. The DNA for the CDR3 is TGTGCCAGCTCATCTCAAGGGACAGGGGGCTACTTCTACTCCTACGAGCAGTACTTC. Translation gives CASSSQGTGGYFYSYEQYF.

This clone was recorded only once. This sequence joins TRBV3-1 (or the pseudogene TRBV3-2) and TRBJ2-2, with D uncertain. Germline V gene lookup returns CDR1 LGHDT and CDR2 YNNKEL (reference sequence). CDR3 length: 13 amino acids. Trimming pared 3 bases from V and 2 bases from J, leaving 4 bases between. In DNA form, the CDR3 reads TGTGCCAGCAGCCATCGAAACACCGGGGAGCTGTTTTTT. It translates to CASSHRNTGELFF.

This chain links TRBV5-1 with TRBJ1-2; D not certain. The CDR3 has 13 residues. Deletions cut 0 bases from V and 2 bases from J, with 5 bases between. Germline CDR1 reads SGHRS; CDR2 reads YFSETQ. CDR3 coding DNA: TGCGCCAGCAGCTTGGCAAACAACTATGGCTACACCTTC. This translates into CASSLANNYGYTF.

The chain carries TRBV19 and TRBJ2-3, with D unclear. CDR3 size: 15 residues. Germline CDR1 LNHDA, CDR2 SQIVND (reference sequence). V dropped 5 bases and J dropped 0 bases, with 12 bases sitting between them. CDR3 protein: CASSFLSASTDTQYF. Here the CDR3 DNA reads TGTGCCAGTAGTTTTTTGAGTGCCAGCACAGATACGCAGTATTTT.

The V call is TRBV27, the J call TRBJ1-1; perhaps TRBD1 as D (6 bases). Trimming took 8 bases from V and 2 from J, leaving 12 bases between them. Germline V gene data show CDR1 as MNHEY and CDR2 as SMNVEV (reference sequence). The CDR3 is 13 residues long. CDR3 bases: TGTGCCAGCCGAAGGGGGGGAAACACTGAAGCTTTCTTT. Residues: CASRRGGNTEAFF.

This clone has a single count. This rearrangement joins TRBV10-2 to TRBJ1-5; maybe TRBD1 (6 bases). The CDR3 consists of 14 residues. V was clipped by 0 bases and J by 7 bases, with 10 bases between them. CDR1 is WSHSY and CDR2 is SAAADI in the germline V gene. The CDR3 bases are TGCGCCAGCAGTGAGTCAGGGGGAGGGCAGCCCCAGCATTTT. Its translation: CASSESGGGQPQHF.

This chain links TRBV20-1 with TRBJ2-3; either TRBD1 or TRBD2 may fit D (5 bases each). Germline values: CDR1 DFQATT, CDR2 SNEGSKA (reference sequence). Between the trimmed V and J ends, which lost 3 bases and 0 bases, there was a span of 10 bases. The CDR3 runs 14 residues. The CDR3 DNA is TGCAGTGCTAGTCCCGGGGCTAGCACAGATACGCAGTATTTT. This gives the protein CSASPGASTDTQYF.

The V gene is TRBV15, the J gene TRBJ1-2; D is unresolved. Germline CDR1 is LNHNV and CDR2 is YYDKDF (reference sequence). V lost 1 base and J lost 8, with 8 bases in between. The CDR3 covers 12 residues. The CDR3 protein is CATSRVSGGYTF. CDR3 sequence (DNA): TGTGCCACCAGCAGAGTGTCCGGCGGCTACACCTTC.